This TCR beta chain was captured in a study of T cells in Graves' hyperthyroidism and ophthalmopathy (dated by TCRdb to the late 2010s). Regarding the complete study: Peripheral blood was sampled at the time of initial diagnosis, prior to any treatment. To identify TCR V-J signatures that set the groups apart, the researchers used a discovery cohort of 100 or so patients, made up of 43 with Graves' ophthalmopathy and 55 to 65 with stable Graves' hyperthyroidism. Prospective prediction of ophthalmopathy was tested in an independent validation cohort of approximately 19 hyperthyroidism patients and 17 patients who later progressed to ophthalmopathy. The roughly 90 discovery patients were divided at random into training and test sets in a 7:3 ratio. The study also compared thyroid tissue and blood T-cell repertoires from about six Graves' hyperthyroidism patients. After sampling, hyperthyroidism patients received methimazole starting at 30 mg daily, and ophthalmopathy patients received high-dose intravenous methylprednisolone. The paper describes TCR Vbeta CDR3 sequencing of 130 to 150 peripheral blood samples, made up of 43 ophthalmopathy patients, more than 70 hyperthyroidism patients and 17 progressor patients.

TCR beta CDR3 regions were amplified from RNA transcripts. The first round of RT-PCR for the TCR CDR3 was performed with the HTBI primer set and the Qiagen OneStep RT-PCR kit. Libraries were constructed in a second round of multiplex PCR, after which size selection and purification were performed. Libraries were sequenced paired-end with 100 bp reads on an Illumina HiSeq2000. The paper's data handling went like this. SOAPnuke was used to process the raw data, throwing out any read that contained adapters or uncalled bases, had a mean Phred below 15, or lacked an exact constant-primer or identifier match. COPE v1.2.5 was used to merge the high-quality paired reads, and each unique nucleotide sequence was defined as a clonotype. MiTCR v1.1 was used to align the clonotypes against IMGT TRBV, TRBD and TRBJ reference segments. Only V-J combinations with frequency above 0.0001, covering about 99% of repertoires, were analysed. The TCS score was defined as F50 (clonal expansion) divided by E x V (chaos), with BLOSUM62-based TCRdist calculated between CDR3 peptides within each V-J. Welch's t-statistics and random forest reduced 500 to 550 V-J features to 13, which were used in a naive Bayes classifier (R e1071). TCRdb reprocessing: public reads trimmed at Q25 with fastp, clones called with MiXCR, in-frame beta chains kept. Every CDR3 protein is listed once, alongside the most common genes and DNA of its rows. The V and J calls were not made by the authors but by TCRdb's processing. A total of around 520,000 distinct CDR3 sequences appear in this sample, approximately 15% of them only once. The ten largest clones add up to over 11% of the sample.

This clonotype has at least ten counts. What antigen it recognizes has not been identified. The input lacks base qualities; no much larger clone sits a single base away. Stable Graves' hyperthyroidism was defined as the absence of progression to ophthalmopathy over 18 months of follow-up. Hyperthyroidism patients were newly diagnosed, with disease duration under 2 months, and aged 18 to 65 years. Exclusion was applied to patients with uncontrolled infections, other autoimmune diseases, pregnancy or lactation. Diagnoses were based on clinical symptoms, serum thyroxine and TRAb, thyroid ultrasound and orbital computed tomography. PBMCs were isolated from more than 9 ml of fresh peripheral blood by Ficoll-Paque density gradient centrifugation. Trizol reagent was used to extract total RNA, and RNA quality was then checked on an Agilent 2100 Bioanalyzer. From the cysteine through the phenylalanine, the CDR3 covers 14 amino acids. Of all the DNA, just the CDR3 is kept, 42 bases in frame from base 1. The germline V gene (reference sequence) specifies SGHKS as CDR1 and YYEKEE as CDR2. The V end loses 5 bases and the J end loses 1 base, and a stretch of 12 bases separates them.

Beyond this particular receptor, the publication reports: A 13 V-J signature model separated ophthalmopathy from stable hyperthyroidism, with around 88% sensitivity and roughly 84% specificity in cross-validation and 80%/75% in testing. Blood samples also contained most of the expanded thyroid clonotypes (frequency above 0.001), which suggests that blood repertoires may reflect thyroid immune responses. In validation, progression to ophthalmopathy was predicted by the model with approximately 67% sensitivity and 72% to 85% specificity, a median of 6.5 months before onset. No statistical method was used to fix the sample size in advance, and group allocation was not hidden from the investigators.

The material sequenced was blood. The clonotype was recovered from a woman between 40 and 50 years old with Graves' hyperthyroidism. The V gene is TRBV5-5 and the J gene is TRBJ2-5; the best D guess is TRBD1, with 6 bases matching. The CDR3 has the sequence CASSGGAVQETQYF. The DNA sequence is TGTGCCAGCAGTGGGGGCGCGGTCCAAGAGACCCAGTACTTC.